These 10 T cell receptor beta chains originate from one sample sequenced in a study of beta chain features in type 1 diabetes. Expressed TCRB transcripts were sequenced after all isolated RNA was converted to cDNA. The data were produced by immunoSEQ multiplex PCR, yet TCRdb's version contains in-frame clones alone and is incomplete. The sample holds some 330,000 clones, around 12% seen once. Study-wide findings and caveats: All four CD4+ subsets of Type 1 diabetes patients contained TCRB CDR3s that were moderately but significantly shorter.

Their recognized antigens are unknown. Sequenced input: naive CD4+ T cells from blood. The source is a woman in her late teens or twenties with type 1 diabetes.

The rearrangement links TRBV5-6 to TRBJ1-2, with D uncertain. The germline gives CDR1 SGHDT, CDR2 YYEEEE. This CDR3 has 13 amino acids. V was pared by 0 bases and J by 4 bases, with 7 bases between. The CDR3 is CASSLGGLYGYTF. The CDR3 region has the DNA TGTGCCAGCAGCTTGGGAGGGCTCTATGGCTACACCTTC.

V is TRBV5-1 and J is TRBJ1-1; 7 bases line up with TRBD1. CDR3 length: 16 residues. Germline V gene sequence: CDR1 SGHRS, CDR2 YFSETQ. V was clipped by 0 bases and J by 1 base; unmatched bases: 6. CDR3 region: CASSLGGQSGNTEAFF. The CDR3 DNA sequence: TGCGCCAGCAGCTTGGGGGGACAGTCCGGGAACACTGAAGCTTTCTTT. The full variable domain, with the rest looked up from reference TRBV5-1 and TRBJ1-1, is KAGVTQTPRYLIKTRGQQVTLSCSPISGHRSVSWYQQTPGQGLQFLFEYFSETQRNKGNFPGRFSGRQFSNSRSEMNVSTLELGDSALYLCASSLGGQSGNTEAFFGQGTRLTVV.

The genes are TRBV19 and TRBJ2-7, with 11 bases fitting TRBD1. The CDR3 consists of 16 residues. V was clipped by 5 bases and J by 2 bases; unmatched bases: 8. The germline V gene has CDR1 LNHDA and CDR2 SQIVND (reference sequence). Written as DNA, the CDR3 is TGTGCCAGTAGTCCGCAACCGGGACAGGGGGCCTACGAGCAGTACTTC. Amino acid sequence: CASSPQPGQGAYEQYF.

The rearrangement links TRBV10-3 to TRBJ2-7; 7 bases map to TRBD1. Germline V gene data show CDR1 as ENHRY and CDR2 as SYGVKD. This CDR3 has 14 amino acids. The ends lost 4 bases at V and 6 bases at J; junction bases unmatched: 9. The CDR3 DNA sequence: TGTGCCATCAGTGTTACAGGGGTTGGTGCCGAGCAGTACTTC. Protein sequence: CAISVTGVGAEQYF.

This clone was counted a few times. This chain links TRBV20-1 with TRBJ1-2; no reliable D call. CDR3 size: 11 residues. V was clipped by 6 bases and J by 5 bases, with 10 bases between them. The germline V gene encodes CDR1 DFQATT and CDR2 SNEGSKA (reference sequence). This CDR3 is CSAPERYGYTF. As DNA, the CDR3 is TGCAGTGCCCCCGAGCGTTATGGCTACACCTTC.

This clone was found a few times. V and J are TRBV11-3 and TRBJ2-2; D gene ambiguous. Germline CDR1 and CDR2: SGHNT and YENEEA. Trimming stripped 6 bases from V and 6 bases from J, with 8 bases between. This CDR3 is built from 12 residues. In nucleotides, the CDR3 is TGTGCCAGCAGTCTAGGTCCCGGGGAGCTGTTTTTT. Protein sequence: CASSLGPGELFF. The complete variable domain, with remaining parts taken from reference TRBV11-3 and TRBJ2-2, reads EAGVVQSPRYKIIEKKQPVAFWCNPISGHNTLYWYLQNLGQGPELLIRYENEEAVDDSQLPKDRFSAERLKGVDSTLKIQPAELGDSAVYLCASSLGPGELFFGEGSRLTVL.

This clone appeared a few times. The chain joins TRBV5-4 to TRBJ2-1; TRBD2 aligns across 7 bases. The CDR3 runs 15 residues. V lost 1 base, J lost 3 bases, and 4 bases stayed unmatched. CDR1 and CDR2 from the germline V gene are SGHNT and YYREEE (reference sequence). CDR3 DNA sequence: TGTGCCAGCAGCTTGACGCAGCGGGGCTACAATGAGCAGTTCTTC. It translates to CASSLTQRGYNEQFF.

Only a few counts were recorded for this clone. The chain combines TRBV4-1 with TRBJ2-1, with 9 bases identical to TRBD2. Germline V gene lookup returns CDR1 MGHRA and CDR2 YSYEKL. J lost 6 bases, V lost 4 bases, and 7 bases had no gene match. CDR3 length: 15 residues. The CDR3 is CASSRGLARGNEQFF. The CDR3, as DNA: TGCGCCAGCAGCCGAGGACTAGCGAGGGGCAATGAGCAGTTCTTC.

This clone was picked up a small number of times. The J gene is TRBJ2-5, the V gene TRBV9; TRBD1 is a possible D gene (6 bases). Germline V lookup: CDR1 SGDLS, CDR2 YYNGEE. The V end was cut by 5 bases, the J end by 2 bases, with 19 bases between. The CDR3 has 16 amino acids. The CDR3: CASSLYQGTPQETQYF. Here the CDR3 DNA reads TGTGCCAGCAGTTTATACCAGGGGACCCCACAAGAGACCCAGTACTTC.

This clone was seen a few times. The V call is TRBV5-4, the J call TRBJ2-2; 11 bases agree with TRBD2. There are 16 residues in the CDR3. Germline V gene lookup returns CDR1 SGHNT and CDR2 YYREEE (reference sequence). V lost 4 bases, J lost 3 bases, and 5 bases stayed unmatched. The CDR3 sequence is CASSPKTSGDTGELFF. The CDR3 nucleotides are TGTGCCAGCAGCCCTAAGACTAGCGGGGACACCGGGGAGCTGTTTTTT.